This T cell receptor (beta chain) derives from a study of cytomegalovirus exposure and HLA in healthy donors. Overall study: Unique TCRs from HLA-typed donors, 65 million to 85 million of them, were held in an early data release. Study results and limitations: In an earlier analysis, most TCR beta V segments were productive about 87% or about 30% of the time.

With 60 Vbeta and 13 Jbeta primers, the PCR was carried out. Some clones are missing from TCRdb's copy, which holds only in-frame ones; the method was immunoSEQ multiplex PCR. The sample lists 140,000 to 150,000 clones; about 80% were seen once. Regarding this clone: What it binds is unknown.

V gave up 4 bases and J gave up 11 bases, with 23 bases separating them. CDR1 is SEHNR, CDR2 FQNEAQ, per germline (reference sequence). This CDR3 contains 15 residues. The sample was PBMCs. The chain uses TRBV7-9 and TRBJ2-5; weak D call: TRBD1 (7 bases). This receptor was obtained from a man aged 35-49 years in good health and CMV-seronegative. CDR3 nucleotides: TGTGCCAGCAGCTACCGACAGGGAGGTCGGGGTGAGCAGTACTTC. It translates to CASSYRQGGRGEQYF.